These 17 T cell receptor beta chains were all obtained from the same sample, sequenced in a study of shared clonotypes between healthy human individuals. Libraries were prepared by immunoSEQ multiplex PCR; TCRdb keeps only in-frame clonotypes and omits some of them. The sample has around 1,100,000 clones, around 77% seen once; the top ten hold 0.85% to 1%. Sequences were obtained from memory CD4+ T cells from PBMCs. Subset reported: CD45RA-negative fraction. These receptors were collected from a young man in good health. Some clones in this sample may be carry-over from other donors' samples.

J is TRBJ2-3 and V is TRBV7-3, with 14 bases fitting TRBD2. Trimming at V came to 3 bases and at J to 8 bases, leaving 10 bases not matched to a gene. This CDR3 region has 17 residues. The germline CDR1 and CDR2 sequences are SGHTA and FQGTGA. Here the CDR3 DNA reads TGTGCCAGCAGCTTGCGACTAGCGGGAGGGCCGGAAGGTACGCAGTATTTT. Its protein product is CASSLRLAGGPEGTQYF.

This chain links TRBV6-1 with TRBJ2-7, with D perhaps assigned TRBD1 or TRBD2 (5 bases each). V was clipped by 7 bases and J by 3 bases, with 16 bases between them. Germline CDR1 reads MNHNS; CDR2 reads SASEGT. The CDR3 sequence is 14 residues long. CDR3 DNA sequence: TGTGCCAGCACCTCCGGGGCAACGATCTACGAGCAGTACTTC. It encodes CASTSGATIYEQYF.

CDR3 DNA sequence: TGTGCTAGTGGTTGGACTAGAGACGGCTCCTCGGACCTAGAGACCCAGTACTTC. This codes for CASGWTRDGSSDLETQYF. The chain recombines TRBV12-5 with TRBJ2-5; 7 nucleotides agree with TRBD2. CDR1 and CDR2 (germline): LGHNT, FRNRAP. The CDR3 spans 18 residues. Trimming at V came to 4 bases and at J to 4 bases, leaving 18 bases not matched to a gene. Full variable domain (missing parts from reference TRBV12-5 and TRBJ2-5): DARVTQTPRHKVTEMGQEVTMRCQPILGHNTVFWYRQTMMQGLELLAYFRNRAPLDDSGMPKDRFSAEMPDATLATLKIQPSEPRDSAVYFCASGWTRDGSSDLETQYFGPGTRLLVL.

V gene TRBV12-5 combines with J gene TRBJ2-3; a weak D match, TRBD2 (6 bases). The CDR3 totals 12 residues. V dropped 5 bases and J dropped 3 bases, with 6 bases sitting between them. Per the germline V gene, CDR1 is LGHNT and CDR2 is FRNRAP. CDR3 residues: CASGAGTDTQYF. In DNA, the CDR3 is TGTGCTAGTGGTGCGGGAACAGATACGCAGTATTTT. Drawing the rest from reference TRBV12-5 and TRBJ2-3, the complete variable domain is DARVTQTPRHKVTEMGQEVTMRCQPILGHNTVFWYRQTMMQGLELLAYFRNRAPLDDSGMPKDRFSAEMPDATLATLKIQPSEPRDSAVYFCASGAGTDTQYFGPGTRLTVL.

This chain uses TRBV28 with TRBJ1-3; D gene ambiguous. V was shortened by 3 bases and J by 3 bases, with 9 bases between the two germline ends. The CDR3 contains 14 residues. The germline gives CDR1 MDHEN, CDR2 SYDVKM. This CDR3 is CASSLIGNGNTIYF. For the CDR3, the DNA is TGTGCCAGCAGTTTGATAGGGAATGGAAACACCATATATTTT. The whole variable domain, remainder taken from reference TRBV28 and TRBJ1-3, is DVKVTQSSRYLVKRTGEKVFLECVQDMDHENMFWYRQDPGLGLRLIYFSYDVKMKEKGDIPEGYSVSREKKERFSLILESASTNQTSMYLCASSLIGNGNTIYFGEGSWLTVV.

The chain carries TRBV2 and TRBJ2-2; no firm D call. Between the trimmed V and J ends, which lost 6 bases and 6 bases, there was a span of 11 bases. The CDR3 extends over 13 amino acids. The germline gives CDR1 SNHLY, CDR2 FYNNEI. The CDR3 region has the DNA TGTGCCAGCAGATCCTCGTGGTCCGGGGAGCTGTTTTTT. This translates into CASRSSWSGELFF. The full variable domain, completed using reference TRBV2 and TRBJ2-2, is EPEVTQTPSHQVTQMGQEVILRCVPISNHLYFYWYRQILGQKVEFLVSFYNNEISEKSEIFDDQFSVERPDGSNFTLKIRSTKLEDSAMYFCASRSSWSGELFFGEGSRLTVL.

For this clone: Other DNA sequences within the sample encode an identical CDR3. The chain uses TRBV7-8 and TRBJ2-1; D might be TRBD1 or TRBD2, each matching 5 bases. Germline V lookup: CDR1 SGHVS, CDR2 FQNEAQ. This CDR3 contains 13 residues. Trimming cost V 1 base and J 7 bases, with 8 bases left between them. The CDR3 DNA follows: TGTGCCAGCAGCTTAGGAGGGGAAAATGAGCAGTTCTTC. This codes for CASSLGGENEQFF.

This rearrangement joins TRBV18 to TRBJ2-7; TRBD2 agrees at 8 bases. The CDR3 extends over 14 amino acids. The V gene's germline CDR1 is KGHSH and CDR2 LQKENI. V shed 3 bases and J 2 bases; nucleotides not matched to a gene: 3. CDR3 in DNA: TGTGCCAGCTCACCTCCGGGACTAGCCTACGAGCAGTACTTC. It yields the protein CASSPPGLAYEQYF.

The chain recombines TRBV4-3 with TRBJ2-7; D unclear. CDR1 and CDR2 from the germline V gene are LGHNA and YSLEER. CDR3 length: 16 residues. Trimming took 0 bases from V and 0 from J, leaving 12 bases between them. The CDR3 nucleotides are TGCGCCAGCAGCCAAGATCTCACAGTAGACTCCTACGAGCAGTACTTC. Its translation is CASSQDLTVDSYEQYF.

The chain combines TRBV2 with TRBJ1-1, with D unresolved. Per the germline V gene, CDR1 is SNHLY and CDR2 is FYNNEI. This CDR3 has 15 residues. The V end was cut by 7 bases, the J end by 0 bases, with 15 bases between. The CDR3 protein is CASTITGGLNTEAFF. DNA for the CDR3: TGTGCCAGCACTATAACGGGTGGGCTGAACACTGAAGCTTTCTTT.

The J gene is TRBJ2-5, the V gene TRBV6-1; TRBD2 matches at 7 bases. This CDR3 region has 16 residues. V lost 1 base to trimming and J lost 1 base; unmatched junction nucleotides: 6. Looked up from germline, CDR1 is MNHNS and CDR2 is SASEGT. For the CDR3, the DNA is TGTGCCAGCAGTGAAGGAGTTGGGGAGGGCCAAGAGACCCAGTACTTC. Translation gives CASSEGVGEGQETQYF.

The rearrangement uses TRBV28 and TRBJ1-5; 7 bases are a match to TRBD1. Germline V CDR1 and CDR2: MDHEN, SYDVKM. The CDR3 runs 15 residues. The V and J ends lost 7 bases and 6 bases, in that order; junction bases with no gene match: 12. CDR3 sequence: CASTWGHRGGQPQHF. CDR3 nucleotide sequence: TGTGCCAGCACTTGGGGGCACAGGGGAGGTCAGCCCCAGCATTTT.

This chain's CDR3 is CATVIGASTDTQYF. DNA of the CDR3: TGTGCCACCGTTATCGGAGCCAGCACAGATACGCAGTATTTT. The rearrangement uses TRBV28 and TRBJ2-3; D is unclear. V was trimmed by 10 bases and J by 0 bases, leaving 14 bases between them. Germline V gene data show CDR1 as MDHEN and CDR2 as SYDVKM. CDR3 length equals 14 residues.

This clone was counted between two and nine times. Other nucleotide sequences in the sample specify the same CDR3. V gene TRBV5-1 combines with J gene TRBJ2-1; 11 bases line up with TRBD2. CDR3 length: 15 residues. With V trimmed by 4 bases and J by 7 bases, 7 bases remained unmatched. The germline CDR1 and CDR2 sequences are SGHRS and YFSETQ. The CDR3 nucleotides are TGCGCCAGCAGCCCCCCGGGACTAGCGGCGAATGAGCAGTTCTTC. Translated, it gives CASSPPGLAANEQFF.

The chain is built from TRBV11-1 and TRBJ2-7; 7 bases line up with TRBD2. Germline V gene sequence: CDR1 SGHAT, CDR2 FQDESV (reference sequence). V shed 0 bases and J 4 bases; nucleotides not matched to a gene: 6. This CDR3 comprises 15 residues. The CDR3 is CASSLAASGGYEQYF. CDR3 sequence (DNA): TGTGCCAGCAGCTTAGCGGCTAGCGGTGGGTACGAGCAGTACTTC.

This clone came up a few times. V and J are TRBV5-6 and TRBJ1-2; 9 bases align to TRBD1. CDR1 SGHDT and CDR2 YYEEEE come from the germline V gene. The length of the CDR3 is 15 residues. Trimming took 4 bases from V and 3 from J; bases not matched to a gene: 7. CDR3 amino acids: CASSPRDREYYGYTF. For the CDR3, the DNA is TGTGCCAGCAGCCCACGGGACAGGGAATACTATGGCTACACCTTC.

The J gene is TRBJ2-5, the V gene TRBV5-1; 11 bases map to TRBD2. J gave up 2 bases and V 4 bases, and 7 bases lay outside the gene matches. The CDR3 loop spans 16 amino acids. Germline CDR1 reads SGHRS; CDR2 reads YFSETQ. As DNA, the CDR3 is TGCGCCAGCAGCCCCATAGCGGGAGGGGGTCAAGAGACCCAGTACTTC. Amino acid sequence: CASSPIAGGGQETQYF.